The source of this T cell receptor beta chain is a study of breast tumors, draining lymph nodes, adjacent tissues. Study-wide points: Tumors had less TCR diversity than lymph nodes, more than nontumor tissue. Findings are consistent with lymph node origin and intratumoral expansion of most tumor T cells.

Each CDR3 protein is one row after TCRdb ran MiXCR on the multiplex PCR reads. Among some 100,000 distinct CDR3 sequences listed, 20% to 25% were seen once. Germline lookup yields CDR1 LGHDT and CDR2 YNNKEL (reference sequence). V lost 3 bases to trimming and J lost 7 bases, with 10 bases between them. The CDR3 covers 14 residues. This clonotype was seen repeatedly, ten times or more. Antigen: not known. Axillary draining lymph nodes of breast cancer patients supplied the node samples. Sequenced: axillary lymph node tissue. The TCR was taken from a female donor with breast cancer. Some clones in this sample may be carry-over from other donors' samples. This chain uses TRBV3-1 with TRBJ1-6; no firm D call. The CDR3 loop is CASSQAGENSPLHF. The CDR3 region has the DNA TGTGCCAGCAGCCAGGCAGGAGAGAATTCACCCCTCCACTTT. The complete variable domain, with remaining parts taken from reference TRBV3-1 and TRBJ1-6, reads DTAVSQTPKYLVTQMGNDKSIKCEQNLGHDTMYWYKQDSKKFLKIMFSYNNKELIINETVPNRFSPKSPDKAHLNLHINSLELGDSAVYFCASSQAGENSPLHFGNGTRLTVT.